The clone carrying this T cell receptor (beta chain) came up a few times. What it binds is unknown. This entry is derived from a study of cytomegalovirus exposure and HLA in healthy donors. Study conclusions and caveats: The Asian-associated ancestry cluster reportedly had fewer N-insertions than the roughly 670-donor mean in a later analysis. A later analysis, which compared TCR beta chains of equal frequency, found the HLA-associated ones more clonally expanded. Earlier analysis yielded a pattern in which most TCR beta V segments were productive about 90% or about 30% of the time.

Germline CDR1 SNHLY, CDR2 FYNNEI. The CDR3 is made up of 13 amino acids. The PCR employed 60 Vbeta primers together with 13 Jbeta primers. Repertoires were generated with immunoSEQ multiplex PCR, while TCRdb's copy carries only in-frame clones and drops some. The table includes about 240,000 clones, 81% detected once. The V and J genes are TRBV2 and TRBJ2-5; D uncertain. The J call may be faulty, since TRBJ2-7 better matches the DNA end. The sequencing input was PBMCs. This clonotype was sampled from a woman aged 55-69 years in good health and CMV-seropositive. This CDR3 is CASNRQRRYEQYF. CDR3 sequence (DNA): TGTGCCAGCAATCGGCAGCGACGCTACGAGCAGTACTTC.